Shown below are 32 T cell receptor beta chains from a single sample sequenced in a study of early stage breast cancer tumors. The table came from immunoSEQ multiplex PCR; TCRdb's copy has only in-frame clones and leaves some out. The data contain roughly 56,000 clones, 60% to 85% of them singletons. The sequenced material came from blood. These receptors all come from a person aged 25 to 39 with breast cancer.

This clone was picked up a small number of times. The chain recombines TRBV7-2 with TRBJ1-1, with D maybe TRBD1 (5 bases). Trimming took off 5 bases at V and 0 bases at J, with 13 bases between the two ends. Per germline, CDR1 SGHTA and CDR2 FQGNSA. This CDR3 is built from 15 residues. DNA for the CDR3: TGTGCCAGCAGCCCGCAGGGACGGATGAACACTGAAGCTTTCTTT. This gives the protein CASSPQGRMNTEAFF.

V gene TRBV27 combines with J gene TRBJ1-1; D not certain. V was clipped by 5 bases and J by 3 bases, with 13 bases between them. Germline V gives CDR1 MNHEY, CDR2 SMNVEV (reference sequence). The CDR3 runs 14 residues. The CDR3 coding sequence is TGTGCCAGCAGTGGAGGGTCCGGCTACACTGAAGCTTTCTTT. Protein sequence: CASSGGSGYTEAFF.

This chain links TRBV10-3 with TRBJ2-7, with D tentatively TRBD1 (6 bases). This CDR3 contains 15 residues. Looked up from germline, CDR1 is ENHRY and CDR2 is SYGVKD. Trimming removed 5 bases at V and 1 base at J, with 15 bases between. The CDR3 bases are TGTGCCATCAGTTTAGACAGGACCGCGTCCTACGAGCAGTACTTC. Protein product: CAISLDRTASYEQYF.

The V and J genes are TRBV30 and TRBJ2-1, with TRBD2 identical over 9 bases. After removal of 3 bases from V and 2 bases from J, the junction contained 5 bases not matched to a gene. The CDR3 contains 15 residues. From germline, CDR1 is GTSNPN and CDR2 SVGIG (reference sequence). The DNA of the CDR3 is TGTGCCTGGAGGGGTCTAGCGGGGCCCTACAATGAGCAGTTCTTC. It is translated as CAWRGLAGPYNEQFF.

The sample holds one count of this clone. J is TRBJ2-7 and V is TRBV5-1; perhaps TRBD1 as D (6 bases). The V gene's germline CDR1 is SGHRS and CDR2 YFSETQ. This CDR3 is 13 amino acids long. The V gene lost 3 bases and the J gene lost 1 base, with 8 bases spanning the gap. Written as DNA, the CDR3 is TGCGCCAGCAGCTCCGGACAGTCCTACGAGCAGTACTTC. Translation: CASSSGQSYEQYF.

This clone came up once. The CDR3 region is CASKGTGRVSQPQHF. CDR3 DNA: TGTGCCAGCAAAGGCACAGGGAGGGTCAGTCAGCCCCAGCATTTT. The J gene is TRBJ1-5, the V gene TRBV2, with a tentative D call TRBD1 (6 bases). Germline values: CDR1 SNHLY, CDR2 FYNNEI. V was trimmed by 7 bases and J by 6 bases, leaving 19 bases between them. CDR3 length equals 15 residues.

The chain uses TRBV18 and TRBJ2-1; 8 bases align to TRBD2. Losses at the gene ends were 5 bases for V and 5 bases for J; bases not matched to a gene: 8. In germline, CDR1 is KGHSH, CDR2 LQKENI. CDR3 length: 15 amino acids. CDR3 protein: CASSVSGNGNNEQFF. The CDR3 DNA sequence: TGTGCCAGCTCAGTTAGCGGGAATGGGAACAATGAGCAGTTCTTC.

V is TRBV29-1 and J is TRBJ2-1; TRBD2 aligns across 7 bases. Germline CDR1 is SQVTM and CDR2 is ANQGSEA. V lost 7 bases and J lost 7; bases outside the gene matches: 10. The CDR3 is 13 amino acids. The CDR3 loop reads CSGSGDGRNEQFF. The CDR3 nucleotides read TGCAGCGGAAGCGGAGACGGGAGGAATGAGCAGTTCTTC.

This chain uses TRBV4-2 with TRBJ2-1, with a weak D call TRBD2 (6 bases). CDR1 LGHNA and CDR2 YNFKEQ come from the germline V gene. The CDR3 consists of 13 residues. Trimming shortened V by 6 bases and J by 4 bases, and 10 bases separated the two germline ends. The CDR3 coding sequence is TGTGCCAGCAGTCGTGGAGGGTACAATGAGCAGTTCTTC. This codes for CASSRGGYNEQFF.

This chain links TRBV7-3 with TRBJ1-6; D not resolved. Germline V gives CDR1 SGHTA, CDR2 FQGTGA. CDR3 length: 14 residues. Trimming removed 5 bases at V and 6 bases at J, with 11 bases between. The CDR3 spells CASSLRGINSPLHF. CDR3 nucleotides: TGTGCCAGCAGCCTGCGGGGTATTAATTCACCCCTCCACTTT.

V usage is TRBV19 and J usage is TRBJ1-2; D perhaps matches TRBD1 (6 bases). The germline V and J ends were trimmed by 6 bases and 3 bases, with 20 bases remaining between them. This CDR3 is 16 amino acids long. Germline CDR1 is LNHDA and CDR2 is SQIVND (reference sequence). The CDR3 region has the DNA TGTGCCAGTAGCCCCCGGACAGTTGACACTCACTATGGCTACACCTTC. It codes for CASSPRTVDTHYGYTF. Supplemented by reference TRBV19 and TRBJ1-2, the full variable domain reads DGGITQSPKYLFRKEGQNVTLSCEQNLNHDAMYWYRQDPGQGLRLIYYSQIVNDFQKGDIAEGYSVSREKKESFPLTVTSAQKNPTAFYLCASSPRTVDTHYGYTFGSGTRLTVV.

The chain employs TRBV7-9 and TRBJ2-6; the D is unclear. The germline V gene encodes CDR1 SEHNR and CDR2 FQNEAQ (reference sequence). CDR3 size: 13 residues. V dropped 5 bases and J dropped 4 bases, with 6 bases sitting between them. CDR3 nucleotide sequence: TGTGCCAGCAGCGCGGCCGGGGCCAACGTCCTGACTTTC. Amino acids: CASSAAGANVLTF.

This clone was seen a handful of times. The chain uses TRBV4-2 and TRBJ1-4, with a weak D call TRBD1 (5 bases). The CDR3 runs to 14 residues. Trimming took 4 bases from V and 8 from J, leaving 14 bases between them. The V gene's germline CDR1 is LGHNA and CDR2 YNFKEQ. CDR3 sequence reads: CASSLTGTEEKLFF. DNA of the CDR3: TGTGCCAGCAGCCTCACCGGGACGGAGGAAAAACTGTTTTTT.

V usage is TRBV30 and J usage is TRBJ2-4; D is possibly TRBD2 (6 bases). The CDR3 length is 14 residues. Between the trimmed V and J ends, which lost 3 bases and 1 base, there was a span of 10 bases. CDR1 and CDR2 from the germline V gene are GTSNPN and SVGIG (reference sequence). Here the CDR3 DNA reads TGTGCCTGGAGACTAGCCGGGGCCAAAAACATTCAGTACTTC. Translating it yields CAWRLAGAKNIQYF.

V is TRBV18 and J is TRBJ1-4, with TRBD1 matching 10 bases. After removal of 2 bases from V and 8 bases from J, the junction contained 5 bases not matched to a gene. The CDR3 sequence is 15 residues long. Germline CDR1 is KGHSH and CDR2 is LQKENI. CDR3 region: CASSPVRTGGEKLFF. CDR3 DNA sequence: TGTGCCAGCTCACCAGTGCGGACAGGGGGAGAAAAACTGTTTTTT. The variable domain in full, completed from reference TRBV18 and TRBJ1-4, reads NAGVMQNPRHLVRRRGQEARLRCSPMKGHSHVYWYRQLPEEGLKFMVYLQKENIIDESGMPKERFSAEFPKEGPSILRIQQVVRGDSAAYFCASSPVRTGGEKLFFGSGTQLSVL.

The J gene is TRBJ2-6, the V gene TRBV11-2, with D possibly being TRBD1 (6 bases). The length of the CDR3 is 16 residues. In germline, CDR1 is SGHAT, CDR2 FQNNGV. V lost 4 bases and J 2 bases, leaving 12 bases between the germline ends. The CDR3 DNA reads as TGTGCCAGCAGCTGGCCCACAGGGACTGGGGCCAACGTCCTGACTTTC. This codes for CASSWPTGTGANVLTF.

V gene TRBV4-1 combines with J gene TRBJ1-4; D gene ambiguous. With 1 base removed from V and 6 bases from J, the gap between germline ends came to 3 bases. CDR1 and CDR2 (germline): MGHRA, YSYEKL. This CDR3 spans 12 amino acids. The CDR3 loop is CASSQVHEKLFF. The CDR3 region has the DNA TGCGCCAGCAGCCAAGTCCATGAAAAACTGTTTTTT.

V and J are TRBV5-1 and TRBJ2-2; D unclear. The length of the CDR3 is 11 residues. From germline, CDR1 is SGHRS and CDR2 YFSETQ. Trimming took off 4 bases at V and 2 bases at J, with 0 bases between the two ends. The CDR3 bases are TGCGCCAGCAGCAACACCGGGGAGCTGTTTTTT. Translation gives CASSNTGELFF.

This clone was detected a few times. The gene calls are TRBV30 and TRBJ2-2; TRBD1 matches 9 bases. The germline V gene encodes CDR1 GTSNPN and CDR2 SVGIG (reference sequence). The CDR3 has 15 residues. The J segment lost 5 bases and the V segment lost 0 bases, leaving 4 bases of the junction unmatched. The CDR3 nucleotides read TGTGCCTGGAGTGTCCGGGACAGGGAAACCGGGGAGCTGTTTTTT. It translates to CAWSVRDRETGELFF. The whole variable domain, remainder taken from reference TRBV30 and TRBJ2-2, is SQTIHQWPATLVQPVGSPLSLECTVEGTSNPNLYWYRQAAGRGLQLLFYSVGIGQISSEVPQNLSASRPQDRQFILSSKKLLLSDSGFYLCAWSVRDRETGELFFGEGSRLTVL.

CDR3 in amino acids: CASSVTGAQETQYF. The DNA for the CDR3 is TGTGCCAGCAGCGTAACCGGGGCGCAAGAGACCCAGTACTTC. This sequence joins TRBV9 and TRBJ2-5; perhaps D is TRBD1 or TRBD2 (5 bases each). CDR3 size: 14 residues. The germline V gene encodes CDR1 SGDLS and CDR2 YYNGEE. V lost 1 base, J lost 2 bases, and 9 bases lay in between.

The chain has TRBV10-1 and TRBJ2-5; unclear D gene. The CDR3 has 17 amino acids. Germline assignment: CDR1 WNHNN and CDR2 SYGVQD (reference sequence). Between the trimmed V and J ends, which lost 3 bases and 0 bases, there was a span of 17 bases. The CDR3 DNA is TGCGCCAGCAGTGATCCCCCGAAGGGTACGAACCAAGAGACCCAGTACTTC. This codes for CASSDPPKGTNQETQYF.

This sequence joins TRBV7-2 and TRBJ2-7, with a tentative D call TRBD2 (5 bases). The germline CDR1 and CDR2 sequences are SGHTA and FQGNSA. The V end was cut by 5 bases, the J end by 4 bases, with 15 bases between. The CDR3 covers 14 residues. As DNA, the CDR3 is TGTGCCAGCAGCCCCCAACTAGGAAGGTACGAGCAGTACTTC. It encodes CASSPQLGRYEQYF.

The chain is built from TRBV7-9 and TRBJ2-1; D tentatively reads TRBD1 or TRBD2 (5 bases each). The germline gives CDR1 SEHNR, CDR2 FQNEAQ (reference sequence). V lost 3 bases and J 8 bases, leaving 11 bases between the germline ends. The CDR3 loop spans 13 amino acids. The CDR3 protein is CASSLGTHHEQFF. The DNA for the CDR3 is TGTGCCAGCAGCTTGGGGACGCACCATGAGCAGTTCTTC.

The chain is built from TRBV7-2 and TRBJ2-1, with D unclear. Germline CDR1 SGHTA, CDR2 FQGNSA. The CDR3 runs to 15 residues. V lost 5 bases and J lost 0, with 11 bases in between. For the CDR3, the DNA is TGTGCCAGCAGCCCGACGGTTAACTCCTACAATGAGCAGTTCTTC. It encodes CASSPTVNSYNEQFF.

This chain links TRBV13 with TRBJ1-1; the D gene is possibly TRBD1 (5 bases). This CDR3 is 12 amino acids long. Germline-derived CDR1 and CDR2 are PRHDT and FYEKMQ (reference sequence). Trimming took off 2 bases at V and 5 bases at J, with 6 bases between the two ends. CDR3 DNA: TGTGCCAGCAGCTTATCAGGGACTGAAGCTTTCTTT. Its translation: CASSLSGTEAFF.

The chain uses TRBV11-1 and TRBJ1-2; 8 bases agree with TRBD1. The junction had 10 bases not matched to a gene; V was cut back by 10 bases and J by 9 bases. Germline loops: CDR1 SGHAT, CDR2 FQDESV (reference sequence). The CDR3 covers 12 residues. The CDR3 nucleotides are TGTGCCACACAGGGGGGGGGCATTAGCTACACCTTC. Translated, it gives CATQGGGISYTF. Full variable domain (remainder filled in from reference TRBV11-1 and TRBJ1-2): EAEVAQSPRYKITEKSQAVAFWCDPISGHATLYWYRQILGQGPELLVQFQDESVVDDSQLPKDRFSAERLKGVDSTLKIQPAELGDSAMYLCATQGGGISYTFGSGTRLTVV.

The chain employs TRBV30 and TRBJ2-7; weak D call: TRBD1 (5 bases). CDR1 and CDR2 (germline): GTSNPN, SVGIG (reference sequence). The CDR3 loop spans 14 amino acids. The V and J ends lost 0 bases and 6 bases respectively, with 15 bases between them. The CDR3 spells CAWSVVTARGEQYF. For the CDR3, the DNA is TGTGCCTGGAGTGTCGTGACAGCTCGCGGCGAGCAGTACTTC.

The rearrangement links TRBV29-1 to TRBJ1-5, with D possibly being TRBD1 (5 bases). CDR1 is SQVTM and CDR2 is ANQGSEA in the germline V gene. This CDR3 is built from 12 residues. Trimming pared 4 bases from V and 3 bases from J, leaving 7 bases between. Here the CDR3 DNA reads TGCAGCGTTGGACAGCTCAATCAGCCCCAGCATTTT. Its protein product is CSVGQLNQPQHF.

The chain recombines TRBV15 with TRBJ2-1; 9 bases agree with TRBD2. V was clipped by 0 bases and J by 14 bases; unmatched bases: 5. The CDR3 is 13 residues long. Per germline, CDR1 LNHNV and CDR2 YYDKDF (reference sequence). CDR3 in amino acids: CATSRDEIAGEFF. Here the CDR3 DNA reads TGTGCCACCAGCAGAGATGAGATAGCGGGAGAGTTCTTC.

The J gene is TRBJ2-4, the V gene TRBV30; possible D gene TRBD1, 6 bases. The CDR3 extends over 14 amino acids. V was shortened by 6 bases and J by 6 bases, with 18 bases between the two germline ends. Germline CDR1 is GTSNPN and CDR2 is SVGIG (reference sequence). CDR3 residues: CACTNVDSPNIQYF. The CDR3 nucleotides read TGTGCCTGCACAAATGTGGACAGCCCAAACATTCAGTACTTC.

This chain joins TRBV27 and TRBJ2-1; D remains ambiguous. Germline CDR1 MNHEY, CDR2 SMNVEV (reference sequence). V lost 5 bases, J lost 0 bases, and 11 bases lay in between. The CDR3 consists of 15 residues. The CDR3 DNA follows: TGTGCCAGCAGTGGGTTAGTTAGCTCCTACAATGAGCAGTTCTTC. It encodes CASSGLVSSYNEQFF.

J is TRBJ2-5 and V is TRBV7-7; D is perhaps TRBD2 (6 bases). In germline, CDR1 is SSHAT, CDR2 FNYEAQ (reference sequence). This CDR3 contains 14 residues. With 5 bases removed from V and 4 bases from J, the gap between germline ends came to 14 bases. The CDR3 DNA follows: TGTGCCAGCAGCCAAAGGACTAACCCAGAGACCCAGTACTTC. Protein sequence: CASSQRTNPETQYF.